This T cell receptor beta chain was captured in a study of T cells in Graves' hyperthyroidism and ophthalmopathy. J was trimmed by 9 bases and V by 6 bases; bases with no gene match: 7. This CDR3 is built from 13 residues. Germline V gene lookup returns CDR1 LNHDA and CDR2 SQIVND (reference sequence). Amplification of TCR beta CDR3 regions was performed using RNA transcripts as template. HTBI primers drove first-round RT-PCR of the TCR CDR3. TCRdb reanalysed the multiplex PCR reads using MiXCR and keeps one entry per CDR3 protein. Among 530,000 or so distinct CDR3 sequences listed, approximately 25% were seen once. This clonotype was observed many times. The study left out patients who had uncontrolled infection, other autoimmune disease, pregnancy or lactation. Each diagnosis drew on symptoms, thyroxine, TRAb, thyroid ultrasound and orbital computed tomography findings.

This TCR was recovered from a woman aged 25 to 39 with Graves' ophthalmopathy. The sample comprised blood. The rearrangement joins TRBV19 to TRBJ2-7, with 11 bases lining up with TRBD2. The DNA of the CDR3 is TGTGCCAGTAGCGCCGGGACTAGCGGTGCGCAGTACTTC. The encoded protein is CASSAGTSGAQYF.